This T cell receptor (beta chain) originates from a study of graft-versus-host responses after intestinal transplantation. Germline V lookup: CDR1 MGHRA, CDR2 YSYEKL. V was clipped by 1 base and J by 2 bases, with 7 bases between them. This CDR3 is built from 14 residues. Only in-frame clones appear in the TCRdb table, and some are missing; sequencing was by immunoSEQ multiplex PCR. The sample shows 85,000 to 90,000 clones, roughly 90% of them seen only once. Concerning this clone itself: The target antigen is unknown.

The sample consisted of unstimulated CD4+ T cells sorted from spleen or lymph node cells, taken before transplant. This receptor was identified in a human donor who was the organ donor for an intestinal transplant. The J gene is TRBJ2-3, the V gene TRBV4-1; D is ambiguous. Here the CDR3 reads CASSQGQDTDTQYF. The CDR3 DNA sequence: TGCGCCAGCAGCCAAGGACAAGACACAGATACGCAGTATTTT.